Presented here are 4 T cell receptor beta chains from one specimen sequenced in a study of CD8 T cells in ankylosing spondylitis. TCRdb ran MiXCR on the 5' RACE reads and lists one entry per CDR3 protein. Of hundreds of thousands of distinct CDR3 sequences detected, 8% to 9.5% appear once; the ten largest clones hold 6.8%. The sample taken for sequencing was blood, either unsorted or a sorted T cell fraction (not recorded which). The receptor set was obtained from a male donor with ankylosing spondylitis or in good health (not recorded which).

Notes on this clonotype: Being one base from a much bigger clone, this may be a read error. The gene calls are TRBV5-1 and TRBJ2-5; D is tentatively TRBD1 or TRBD2 (6 bases each). Germline V gene sequence: CDR1 SGHRS, CDR2 YFSETQ. V was shortened by 6 bases and J by 0 bases, with 15 bases between the two germline ends. The CDR3 totals 15 residues. CDR3 sequence: CASTKFRGHQETQYF. As DNA, the CDR3 is TGCGCCAGCACAAAATTTCGGGGGCACCAAGAGACCCAGTACTTC. Full variable domain (missing parts from reference TRBV5-1 and TRBJ2-5): KAGVTQTPRYLIKTRGQQVTLSCSPISGHRSVSWYQQTPGQGLQFLFEYFSETQRNKGNFPGRFSGRQFSNSRSEMNVSTLELGDSALYLCASTKFRGHQETQYFGPGTRLLVL.

This clonotype was found many times. The genes are TRBV5-1 and TRBJ2-7; no clear D. The CDR3 loop spans 14 amino acids. Germline-derived CDR1 and CDR2 are SGHRS and YFSETQ. The V gene lost 3 bases and the J gene lost 2 bases, with 12 bases spanning the gap. The CDR3 coding sequence is TGCGCCAGCAGCTCGCCAGAGACTGCCTACGAGCAGTACTTC. Translated: CASSSPETAYEQYF.

This clonotype occurred many times. The rearrangement links TRBV20-1 to TRBJ2-1; no clear D. Germline CDR1 DFQATT, CDR2 SNEGSKA (reference sequence). The length of the CDR3 is 16 residues. The V end was cut by 5 bases, the J end by 3 bases, with 20 bases between. The CDR3: CSAPRPTSAVYNEQFF. In DNA, the CDR3 is TGCAGTGCTCCGCGCCCGACCAGTGCGGTCTACAATGAGCAGTTCTTC.

In this sample, this clonotype turned up many times. The chain links TRBV12-3 or TRBV12-4 to TRBJ1-2; unclear D gene. This CDR3 spans 13 amino acids. V lost 3 bases, J lost 5 bases, and 10 bases lay in between. In DNA form, the CDR3 reads TGTGCCAGCAGTTTGGCAGCTGAATATGGCTACACCTTC. Residues: CASSLAAEYGYTF.